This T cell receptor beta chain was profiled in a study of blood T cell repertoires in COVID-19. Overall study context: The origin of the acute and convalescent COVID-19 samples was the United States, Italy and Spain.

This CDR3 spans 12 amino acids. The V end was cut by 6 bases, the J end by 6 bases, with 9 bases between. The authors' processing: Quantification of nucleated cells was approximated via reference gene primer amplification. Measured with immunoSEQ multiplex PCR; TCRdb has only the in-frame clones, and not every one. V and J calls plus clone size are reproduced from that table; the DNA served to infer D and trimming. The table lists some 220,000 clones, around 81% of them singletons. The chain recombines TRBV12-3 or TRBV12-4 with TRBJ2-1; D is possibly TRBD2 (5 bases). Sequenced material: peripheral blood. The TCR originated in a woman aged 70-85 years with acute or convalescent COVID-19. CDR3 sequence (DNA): TGTGCCAGCAGCCTGGGGAGCAATGAGCAGTTCTTC. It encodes CASSLGSNEQFF.